Each of the 30 T cell receptor beta chains below was sequenced from the same sample in a study of T-cell reconstitution after alpha-beta-depleted transplantation in children. The library targeted TCRbeta and was prepared with unique molecular identifiers. One entry per CDR3 protein results from TCRdb running MiXCR on the PCR reads. The sample lists 800,000 to 1,000,000 distinct CDR3 sequences, about 29% occurring once. Sequencing used PBMCs, mostly from graft donor cells, obtained 360 days after TCRalphabeta/CD19-depleted stem cell transplant. All receptors derive from a boy younger than two who had a stem cell transplant for SCID, so the T cells may come from the graft donor.

The CDR3 loop is CAITGTGSSEQYF. Here the CDR3 DNA reads TGTGCCATAACCGGGACAGGGAGTTCCGAGCAGTACTTC. V and J are TRBV10-3 and TRBJ2-7, with 9 bases fitting TRBD1. J was trimmed by 6 bases and V by 9 bases; bases with no gene match: 9. The CDR3 is 13 residues long. Germline V gene lookup returns CDR1 ENHRY and CDR2 SYGVKD.

The V call is TRBV6-5, the J call TRBJ2-5; tentatively, D is TRBD1 (6 bases). Per germline, CDR1 MNHEY and CDR2 SVGAGI. Trimming cost V 0 bases and J 9 bases, with 14 bases left between them. The CDR3 loop spans 14 amino acids. The CDR3 DNA reads as TGTGCCAGCAGTTACTCGGGGGCCGATGTGGCCCAGTACTTC. Translating gives CASSYSGADVAQYF.

The V call is TRBV12-3 or TRBV12-4, the J call TRBJ2-5; 8 bases line up with TRBD1. The length of the CDR3 is 14 residues. The J segment lost 4 bases and the V segment lost 4 bases, leaving 5 bases of the junction unmatched. CDR3 sequence: CASSYPTGGETQYF. Written as DNA, the CDR3 is TGTGCCAGCAGTTATCCAACAGGGGGAGAGACCCAGTACTTC.

The rearrangement joins TRBV5-6 to TRBJ2-5; D might be TRBD2 (6 bases). Germline V lookup: CDR1 SGHDT, CDR2 YYEEEE. The CDR3 is made up of 14 amino acids. The ends were cut back, 4 bases at V and 8 bases at J, with 18 bases in the middle. The CDR3 loop is CASSVGRVGGTQYF. Here the CDR3 DNA reads TGTGCCAGCAGCGTGGGCAGGGTCGGGGGAACCCAGTACTTC.

The gene calls are TRBV24-1 and TRBJ2-3; TRBD1 might be the D (6 bases). Germline V CDR1 and CDR2: KGHDR, SFDVKD. Trimming took 12 bases from V and 5 from J, leaving 14 bases between them. The CDR3 runs to 12 residues. The CDR3, as DNA: TGTGCCGCAGCAGGGGCGGGAGATACGCAGTATTTT. The encoded protein is CAAAGAGDTQYF.

This clonotype was found many times. The rearrangement uses TRBV10-3 and TRBJ2-3; no clear D gene. The CDR3 sequence is 13 residues long. Germline CDR1 is ENHRY and CDR2 is SYGVKD. V was cut by 3 bases and J by 2 bases, with 6 bases left in between. The CDR3 here is CAISDWITDTQYF. For the CDR3, the DNA is TGTGCCATCAGTGATTGGATCACAGATACGCAGTATTTT.

The genes are TRBV20-1 and TRBJ1-5, with D possibly TRBD1 on 6 matching bases. The V and J ends lost 3 bases and 1 base respectively, with 25 bases between them. Germline V CDR1 and CDR2: DFQATT, SNEGSKA (reference sequence). There are 19 residues in the CDR3. The CDR3: CSASKPARRGGGSNQPQHF. CDR3 DNA sequence: TGCAGTGCTAGTAAGCCCGCGCGCAGGGGAGGTGGGAGCAATCAGCCCCAGCATTTT.

CDR3 DNA sequence: TGTGCCAGCAGCGTAGGGGGAGTTTGGGGCACCCTAAGGGCCTATGGCTACACCTTC. Its protein is CASSVGGVWGTLRAYGYTF. The chain combines TRBV9 with TRBJ1-2; tentatively, D is TRBD1 (5 bases). The CDR3 is made up of 19 amino acids. The germline V gene encodes CDR1 SGDLS and CDR2 YYNGEE. The V end lost 0 bases, the J end lost 4 bases, and 25 bases lay between the germline ends. The entire variable domain, with the rest obtained from reference TRBV9 and TRBJ1-2, is as follows: DSGVTQTPKHLITATGQRVTLRCSPRSGDLSVYWYQQSLDQGLQFLIQYYNGEERAKGNILERFSAQQFPDLHSELNLSSLELGDSALYFCASSVGGVWGTLRAYGYTFGSGTRLTVV.

The genes are TRBV6-2 or TRBV6-3 and TRBJ2-3; a possible D gene is TRBD1 (5 bases). CDR1 is MNHEY and CDR2 is SVGEGT in the germline V gene. V was pared by 2 bases and J by 0 bases, with 12 bases between. This CDR3 spans 16 amino acids. The DNA of the CDR3 is TGTGCCAGCAGTTACGACAGCCCTTCTAGCACAGATACGCAGTATTTT. The encoded protein is CASSYDSPSSTDTQYF.

There are a few counts of this clonotype. The chain employs TRBV5-1 and TRBJ2-7; 7 bases map to TRBD1. The CDR3 runs to 15 residues. V shed 4 bases and J 2 bases; nucleotides not matched to a gene: 9. Germline V gives CDR1 SGHRS, CDR2 YFSETQ. DNA for the CDR3: TGCGCCAGCAGCCTCGGAGACAGGGTTCCCTACGAGCAGTACTTC. Residues: CASSLGDRVPYEQYF.

V usage is TRBV6-5 and J usage is TRBJ2-7; possible D gene TRBD1, 6 bases. CDR1 is MNHEY and CDR2 is SVGAGI in the germline V gene. Trimming cost V 3 bases and J 2 bases, with 17 bases left between them. This CDR3 comprises 16 residues. The CDR3, as DNA: TGTGCCAGCAGTTATTCGACAGAAGGGGGTACCTACGAGCAGTACTTC. This translates into CASSYSTEGGTYEQYF.

In DNA form, the CDR3 reads TGTGCCAGCAGTTCAACAGGGAGTGAGCAGTTCTTC. Translated: CASSSTGSEQFF. This chain connects TRBV7-9 to TRBJ2-1; a weak D match, TRBD1 (6 bases). Trimming shortened V by 6 bases and J by 9 bases, and 12 bases separated the two germline ends. Per germline, CDR1 SEHNR and CDR2 FQNEAQ (reference sequence). The CDR3 sequence is 12 residues long.

The chain combines TRBV6-2 or TRBV6-3 with TRBJ1-5, with D perhaps TRBD1 (5 bases). Trimming took 2 bases from V and 1 from J, leaving 15 bases between them. The CDR3 extends over 17 amino acids. Germline CDR1 and CDR2: MNHEY and SVGEGT. CDR3 bases: TGTGCCAGCAGTTACAACAGGTCCCCTGGGAGCAATCAGCCCCAGCATTTT. Translation: CASSYNRSPGSNQPQHF.

This clonotype was seen at least ten times. This rearrangement joins TRBV11-2 to TRBJ1-3, with D perhaps matching TRBD1 (6 bases). The length of the CDR3 is 14 residues. Germline loops: CDR1 SGHAT, CDR2 FQNNGV. V lost 2 bases, J lost 8 bases, and 13 bases lay in between. The CDR3 sequence: CASSLRAGVYTIYF. The DNA for the CDR3 is TGTGCCAGCAGCTTAAGAGCAGGGGTGTACACCATATATTTT.

This chain links TRBV5-5 with TRBJ2-7; D not resolved. The V and J ends lost 2 bases and 5 bases respectively, with 11 bases between them. Looked up from germline, CDR1 is SGHKS and CDR2 is YYEKEE (reference sequence). The CDR3 sequence is 13 residues long. Here the CDR3 DNA reads TGTGCCAGCAGCTTTTTAGGCATCGACGAGCAGTACTTC. Its translation: CASSFLGIDEQYF.

V and J are TRBV18 and TRBJ1-1; D is unclear. The CDR3 is 14 residues long. Trimming shortened V by 5 bases and J by 1 base, and 11 bases separated the two germline ends. The germline V gene encodes CDR1 KGHSH and CDR2 LQKENI. The DNA of the CDR3 is TGTGCCAGCTCATTCGATAACAGGAACACTGAAGCTTTCTTT. Protein sequence: CASSFDNRNTEAFF.

This clonotype was observed a handful of times. The chain uses TRBV5-1 and TRBJ2-3; 10 bases map to TRBD2. This CDR3 region has 15 residues. After removal of 2 bases from V and 7 bases from J, the junction contained 7 bases not matched to a gene. Germline CDR1 and CDR2: SGHRS and YFSETQ. The CDR3 sequence is CASSLSGGAVYTQYF. CDR3 DNA sequence: TGCGCCAGCAGCTTAAGCGGGGGGGCCGTGTATACGCAGTATTTT.

This chain links TRBV14 with TRBJ2-5; tentative D call: TRBD1 (5 bases). The CDR3 has 14 amino acids. Germline V gene lookup returns CDR1 SGHDN and CDR2 FVKESK. Trimming left V 4 bases short and J 4 bases short, with 13 bases between. CDR3: CASSPGHPRETQYF. The CDR3 DNA follows: TGTGCCAGCAGCCCAGGACACCCAAGAGAGACCCAGTACTTC.

This clonotype has just a few counts. The V gene is TRBV7-3, the J gene TRBJ2-5, with TRBD2 identical over 14 bases. The ends lost 5 bases at V and 5 bases at J; junction bases unmatched: 7. Germline CDR1 and CDR2: SGHTA and FQGTGA. This CDR3 comprises 16 residues. CDR3 bases: TGTGCCAGCAGCCGAGGACTAGCGGGGGGAGATGAGACCCAGTACTTC. As protein: CASSRGLAGGDETQYF.

The chain carries TRBV19 and TRBJ1-5; the D gene is possibly TRBD1 (6 bases). V dropped 7 bases and J dropped 3 bases, with 13 bases sitting between them. Germline CDR1 LNHDA, CDR2 SQIVND (reference sequence). The CDR3 consists of 14 residues. DNA for the CDR3: TGTGCCAGTACCGCAGGGGCGGCCAATCAGCCCCAGCATTTT. The encoded protein is CASTAGAANQPQHF.

This chain connects TRBV15 to TRBJ2-5, with a possible D match to TRBD2 (6 bases). CDR1 LNHNV and CDR2 YYDKDF come from the germline V gene (reference sequence). Trimming took 5 bases from V and 2 from J, leaving 12 bases between them. The CDR3 runs 14 residues. In nucleotides, the CDR3 is TGTGCCACCAGCGGGGTGGGGGGTCAAGAGACCCAGTACTTC. It yields the protein CATSGVGGQETQYF. Looking up the rest from reference TRBV15 and TRBJ2-5 gives the full variable domain: DAMVIQNPRYQVTQFGKPVTLSCSQTLNHNVMYWYQQKSSQAPKLLFHYYDKDFNNEADTPDNFQSRRPNTSFCFLDIRSPGLGDTAMYLCATSGVGGQETQYFGPGTRLLVL.

This clonotype was picked up a small number of times. The chain uses TRBV7-9 and TRBJ1-1, with D tentatively TRBD1 (5 bases). The germline CDR1 and CDR2 sequences are SEHNR and FQNEAQ (reference sequence). V lost 1 base to trimming and J lost 8 bases, with 11 bases between them. This CDR3 contains 13 residues. Here the CDR3 DNA reads TGTGCCAGCAGCTTAGGTAACGCAGGGGAAGCTTTCTTT. This gives the protein CASSLGNAGEAFF.

The chain combines TRBV12-3 or TRBV12-4 with TRBJ2-1; 9 positions match TRBD2. The CDR3 runs to 16 residues. After removal of 8 bases from V and 2 bases from J, the junction contained 10 bases not matched to a gene. Written as DNA, the CDR3 is TGTGCCAGCCGACCTCGTAGCGGGGGCGCCTACAATGAGCAGTTCTTC. Translating gives CASRPRSGGAYNEQFF.

The table lists this clonotype with a few counts. The chain recombines TRBV5-8 with TRBJ2-7; 7 nucleotides agree with TRBD1. The length of the CDR3 is 15 residues. The germline CDR1 and CDR2 sequences are SGHTS and YDEGEE. V shed 4 bases and J 1 base; nucleotides not matched to a gene: 8. CDR3 protein: CASSPGHRGSYEQYF. Written as DNA, the CDR3 is TGTGCCAGCAGCCCAGGACACAGGGGTTCCTACGAGCAGTACTTC.

The chain joins TRBV2 to TRBJ1-1, with D perhaps matching TRBD1 (5 bases). V shed 7 bases and J shed 3 bases, with 21 bases lying between them. CDR1 and CDR2 (germline): SNHLY, FYNNEI. CDR3 length equals 16 residues. Here the CDR3 reads CASTPSAGPGDTEAFF. The DNA of the CDR3 is TGTGCCAGCACCCCATCGGCCGGCCCGGGGGACACTGAAGCTTTCTTT.

The chain carries TRBV14 and TRBJ2-2, with no clear D. The CDR3 length is 14 residues. The germline V and J ends were trimmed by 4 bases and 7 bases, with 13 bases remaining between them. CDR1 is SGHDN, CDR2 FVKESK, per germline. DNA for the CDR3: TGTGCCAGCAGCCTACGTGCTGGAAGCGGGGAGCTGTTTTTT. Residues: CASSLRAGSGELFF.

This clonotype turned up a few times. This chain links TRBV11-3 with TRBJ2-3; a weak D match, TRBD1 (6 bases). This CDR3 contains 14 residues. V lost 2 bases and J 4 bases, leaving 10 bases between the germline ends. The germline V gene has CDR1 SGHNT and CDR2 YENEEA. CDR3: CASSLHRDADTQYF. CDR3 coding DNA: TGTGCCAGCAGCTTACACAGGGACGCAGATACGCAGTATTTT.

In its sample, this clonotype was seen a few times. The chain employs TRBV6-1 and TRBJ2-5; 7 bases are shared with TRBD1. The CDR3 extends over 15 amino acids. J gave up 4 bases and V 6 bases, and 11 bases lay outside the gene matches. Germline V gene sequence: CDR1 MNHNS, CDR2 SASEGT. The CDR3 protein is CASSRGGRGSETQYF. The CDR3 bases are TGTGCCAGCAGCCGTGGAGGCAGGGGGTCAGAGACCCAGTACTTC.

The genes are TRBV7-8 and TRBJ2-3, with D perhaps matching TRBD1 (6 bases). The V and J ends lost 5 bases and 4 bases respectively, with 16 bases between them. CDR1 SGHVS and CDR2 FQNEAQ come from the germline V gene. The CDR3 runs 15 residues. CDR3 sequence: CASSPQQGLPDTQYF. As DNA, the CDR3 is TGTGCCAGCAGCCCTCAACAGGGTCTTCCAGATACGCAGTATTTT. Supplemented by reference TRBV7-8 and TRBJ2-3, the full variable domain reads GAGVSQSPRYKVAKRGQDVALRCDPISGHVSLFWYQQALGQGPEFLTYFQNEAQLDKSGLPSDRFFAERPEGSVSTLKIQRTQQEDSAVYLCASSPQQGLPDTQYFGPGTRLTVL.

In its sample, this clonotype was seen a few times. The chain couples TRBV12-3 or TRBV12-4 to TRBJ2-2; no clear D gene. The CDR3 covers 12 residues. V lost 9 bases and J 7 bases, leaving 12 bases between the germline ends. The CDR3 sequence: CASRRVNGELFF. The CDR3 bases are TGTGCCAGTCGGAGAGTGAACGGGGAGCTGTTTTTT.